This T cell receptor (beta chain) is from a study of spatial heterogeneity in lung cancer. The presence of a unique molecular identifier marked each TCR cDNA molecule. TCRdb fed the 5' RACE reads into MiXCR, producing one record per CDR3 protein. This table holds about 75,000 distinct CDR3 sequences, 13% found once. Findings and limits, study-wide: Expanded tumor TCRs that were ubiquitous appeared in blood more at resection than follow-up.

Time point defined: sample taken at primary tumor resection. Whole RNA, which was extracted from tumor, nontumor lung tissue or frozen PBMC, was sequenced without any cell sorting. Untreated early-stage non-small cell lung cancer patients, around 72 in total, were the donors. Trimming took 5 bases from V and 2 from J, leaving 4 bases between them. CDR1 is SEHNR, CDR2 FQNEAQ, per germline (reference sequence). CDR3 length: 11 residues. The sample holds many counts of this clonotype. Its target is unknown. The gene calls are TRBV7-9 and TRBJ2-7, with D unclear. This TCR derives from a male donor with early-stage non-small cell lung cancer. Sequenced material: PBMCs, taken at surgery. The DNA for the CDR3 is TGTGCCAGCAGCGGTACCTACGAGCAGTACTTC. Translated, it gives CASSGTYEQYF.